This T cell receptor beta chain was captured in a study of blood T cell repertoires in COVID-19. For the study at large: Material from acute and convalescent COVID-19 was sourced from the United States, Italy and Spain. PBMCs, B-cell-depleted T cells, or T cells provided the cDNA or gDNA that made up the material.

V gave up 1 base and J gave up 2 bases, with 17 bases separating them. Per germline, CDR1 SQVTM and CDR2 ANQGSEA. This CDR3 spans 16 amino acids. Per the authors' pipeline: Nucleated cell counts were estimated from reference gene primer amplification. The assay was immunoSEQ multiplex PCR, and TCRdb's table has in-frame clones only and misses some. That table supplies the V and J calls and clone size; D and trimming were determined from the DNA. In the table there are a few hundred thousand clones, approximately 88% of which are singletons. This sequence was found in a man between 18 and 29 years old who had recovered from COVID-19. V usage is TRBV29-1 and J usage is TRBJ1-1; D not resolved. The sequenced sample was peripheral blood. The CDR3 protein is CSVEATEPRKNTEAFF. The CDR3, as DNA: TGCAGCGTTGAAGCCACCGAACCCAGGAAAAACACTGAAGCTTTCTTT.